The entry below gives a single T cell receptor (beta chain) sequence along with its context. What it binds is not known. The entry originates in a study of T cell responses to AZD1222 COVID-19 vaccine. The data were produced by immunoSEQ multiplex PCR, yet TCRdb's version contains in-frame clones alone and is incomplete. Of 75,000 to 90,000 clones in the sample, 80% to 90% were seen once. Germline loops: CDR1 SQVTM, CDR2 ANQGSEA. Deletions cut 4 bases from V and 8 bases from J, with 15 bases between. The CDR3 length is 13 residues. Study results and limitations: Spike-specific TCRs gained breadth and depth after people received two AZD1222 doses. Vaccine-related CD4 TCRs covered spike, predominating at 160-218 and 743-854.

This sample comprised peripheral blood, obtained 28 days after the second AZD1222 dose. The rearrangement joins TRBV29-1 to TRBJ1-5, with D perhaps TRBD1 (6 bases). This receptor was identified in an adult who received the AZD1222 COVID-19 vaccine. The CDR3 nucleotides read TGCAGCGTTGGGTTAGGGGGGAATGAGCCCCAGCATTTT. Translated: CSVGLGGNEPQHF.